A selection of T cell receptor beta chains follows, all from one sample in a study of blood T cell repertoires in COVID-19. Libraries were prepared by immunoSEQ multiplex PCR; TCRdb keeps only in-frame clonotypes and omits some of them. Among 200,000 to 300,000 clones listed, around 88% were seen once. The sequenced sample consisted of PBMCs or T cells enriched from blood (not recorded which). These TCRs come from a woman between 50 and 59 years old who had recovered from COVID-19. The CDR3 runs from the conserved cysteine through the conserved F or W. A D gene is named only where the DNA matches it firmly. Clone size is given for some rows only: seen once, a few or many times, or a class if the clone is expanded.

DNA: TGTGCCAGCAGCTTAATCAGGGATTCTGAGCAGTTCTTC
CDR3: CASSLIRDSEQFF
V: TRBV7-8
size: .
J: TRBJ2-1
D: .

DNA: TGTGCCTGGAGTGTAGCCCAGGGGACCTCCTACGAGCAGTACTTC
CDR3: CAWSVAQGTSYEQYF
V: TRBV30
size: .
J: TRBJ2-7
D: .

DNA: TGTGCCAGCAGTTTGGGACAGGGCTGGGAGACCCAGTACTTC
CDR3: CASSLGQGWETQYF
V: TRBV6-2/TRBV6-3
size: .
J: TRBJ2-5
D: TRBD1

DNA: TGTGCCAGCAGCTTAGTACGGGTGACAGGCGCTGAAGCTTTCTTT
CDR3: CASSLVRVTGAEAFF
V: TRBV11-3
size: few
J: TRBJ1-1
D: .

DNA: TGTGCCAGCCCGGGACTAGCGGACCTCAATGAGCAGTTCTTC
CDR3: CASPGLADLNEQFF
V: TRBV2
size: .
J: TRBJ2-1
D: TRBD2

DNA: TGTGCCAGCAGCTTGGGAGCCCCCTACGAGCAGTACTTC
CDR3: CASSLGAPYEQYF
V: TRBV11-2
size: .
J: TRBJ2-7
D: .

DNA: TGTGCCAGCAGCTTTGAACAGGGGGCCAACATTCAGTACTTC
CDR3: CASSFEQGANIQYF
V: TRBV5-8
size: once
J: TRBJ2-4
D: TRBD1

DNA: TGTGCCAGCAGCTCAGGGGGACCTAATGAAAAACTGTTTTTT
CDR3: CASSSGGPNEKLFF
V: TRBV7-3
size: once
J: TRBJ1-4
D: TRBD1

DNA: TGTGCCAGCAGCCCCGACGGGAGTTCCTCCTACAATGAGCAGTTCTTC
CDR3: CASSPDGSSSYNEQFF
V: TRBV7-3
size: .
J: TRBJ2-1
D: .

DNA: TGTGCCAGCAGAGCCCCCGGGAGCCAAGAGACCCAGTACTTC
CDR3: CASRAPGSQETQYF
V: TRBV28
size: .
J: TRBJ2-5
D: .

DNA: TGTGCCAGCAGCTCGGGGCGGGAGAACACTGAAGCTTTCTTT
CDR3: CASSSGRENTEAFF
V: TRBV7-3
size: .
J: TRBJ1-1
D: .

DNA: TGCGCCAGCAGCCAAGCCGGGACAGGGGGGGCCGACTCCTACAATGAGCAGTTCTTC
CDR3: CASSQAGTGGADSYNEQFF
V: TRBV4-3
size: .
J: TRBJ2-1
D: TRBD1

DNA: TGTGCCAGCAGCTTCAGGGGGCCATATGAAAAACTGTTTTTT
CDR3: CASSFRGPYEKLFF
V: TRBV13
size: .
J: TRBJ1-4
D: TRBD1

DNA: TGCAGCGTTCTCGGGGTCGATGAGCAGTTCTTC
CDR3: CSVLGVDEQFF
V: TRBV29-1
size: once
J: TRBJ2-1
D: .

DNA: TGTGCCAGTAGTTTACAGGACAATCAGCCCCAGCATTTT
CDR3: CASSLQDNQPQHF
V: TRBV19
size: .
J: TRBJ1-5
D: .

DNA: TGCGCCAGCAGCTCCGGACAGGGGTTGGAGACCCAGTACTTC
CDR3: CASSSGQGLETQYF
V: TRBV5-1
size: .
J: TRBJ2-5
D: TRBD1

DNA: TGTGCCAGCTCCATACCGGAACTAGCGGGAGGGAGCTCCTACGAGCAGTACTTC
CDR3: CASSIPELAGGSSYEQYF
V: TRBV18
size: .
J: TRBJ2-7
D: TRBD2

DNA: TGTGCCAGCAGCCACCCGCTTAGCGGGTGGGACAATGAGCAGTTCTTC
CDR3: CASSHPLSGWDNEQFF
V: TRBV11-3
size: .
J: TRBJ2-1
D: TRBD2

DNA: TGTGCCAGCTCAACTATTATCGGGACAGCAAACACCGGGGAGCTGTTTTTT
CDR3: CASSTIIGTANTGELFF
V: TRBV18
size: .
J: TRBJ2-2
D: TRBD1

DNA: TGTGCCAGCAGCTTAGGTTCGCTAGCGGGAAAGACAGATACGCAGTATTTT
CDR3: CASSLGSLAGKTDTQYF
V: TRBV7-2
size: .
J: TRBJ2-3
D: TRBD2

DNA: TGTGCCAGCAGCACCGGGACAGGGTTTTCAGCTTTCTTT
CDR3: CASSTGTGFSAFF
V: TRBV7-9
size: .
J: TRBJ1-1
D: TRBD1

DNA: TGTGCCAGCAGTCTTTGGGGACTAGCGGGGGGAAGCACAGATACGCAGTATTTT
CDR3: CASSLWGLAGGSTDTQYF
V: TRBV3-1/TRBV3-2
size: .
J: TRBJ2-3
D: TRBD2

DNA: TGTGCCAGTAGTATTTTCGACAGGACCCCCTATGGCTACACCTTC
CDR3: CASSIFDRTPYGYTF
V: TRBV19
size: .
J: TRBJ1-2
D: .

DNA: TGCGCCAGCCATCCTTCAAACGGGGGGCGCACAGATACGCAGTATTTT
CDR3: CASHPSNGGRTDTQYF
V: TRBV5-1
size: .
J: TRBJ2-3
D: .

DNA: TGTGCCAGTAGTAGAGACCACCCAGGGGCAAATCAGCCCCAGCATTTT
CDR3: CASSRDHPGANQPQHF
V: TRBV19
size: .
J: TRBJ1-5
D: .

DNA: TGTGCCAGCAGCTTAGTAGCGGGAGGAAGGGGCAATGAGCAGTTCTTC
CDR3: CASSLVAGGRGNEQFF
V: TRBV11-3
size: .
J: TRBJ2-1
D: TRBD2

DNA: TGCGCCAGCAGCCAGGAGGGTGCAACTAATGAAAAACTGTTTTTT
CDR3: CASSQEGATNEKLFF
V: TRBV5-1
size: .
J: TRBJ1-4
D: .

DNA: TGCGCCAGCACCGGCGGGACGGCTAACTATGGCTACACCTTC
CDR3: CASTGGTANYGYTF
V: TRBV10-2
size: .
J: TRBJ1-2
D: .

DNA: TGTGCCAGCTCTCTTTTTGGGCAGGGGACAGATACGCAGTATTTT
CDR3: CASSLFGQGTDTQYF
V: TRBV18
size: many
J: TRBJ2-3
D: .

DNA: TGTGCCAGTAGTATAGTTGGTAGCGGGGTCCAAGAGACCCAGTACTTC
CDR3: CASSIVGSGVQETQYF
V: TRBV19
size: .
J: TRBJ2-5
D: TRBD2

DNA: TGTGCCAGCAGCTCCCCGGGACTAGATGCAAATGAGCAGTTCTTC
CDR3: CASSSPGLDANEQFF
V: TRBV13
size: .
J: TRBJ2-1
D: TRBD2

DNA: TGTGCCAGCAGCCAACCTACAGGGCTGAGTGCTGGCTACACCTTC
CDR3: CASSQPTGLSAGYTF
V: TRBV3-1/TRBV3-2
size: .
J: TRBJ1-2
D: .

DNA: TGTGCCAGCAGCCCCTCGGAATACCAGGGGATATACAATGAGCAGTTCTTC
CDR3: CASSPSEYQGIYNEQFF
V: TRBV3-1/TRBV3-2
size: .
J: TRBJ2-1
D: .

DNA: TGTGCCAGCAGCGAAACTCTGGGACAGGGCCTCCTCGAGCAGTACTTC
CDR3: CASSETLGQGLLEQYF
V: TRBV6-1
size: .
J: TRBJ2-7
D: TRBD1

DNA: TGTGCCAGCAGCTTGGGGACAGGGGGACCAGATACGCAGTATTTT
CDR3: CASSLGTGGPDTQYF
V: TRBV5-4
size: .
J: TRBJ2-3
D: TRBD1

DNA: TGTGCTAGTGGTCTCCCCGGGGTAGGGCTAGCGGGAACCTACGAGCAGTACTTC
CDR3: CASGLPGVGLAGTYEQYF
V: TRBV12-5
size: .
J: TRBJ2-7
D: TRBD2

DNA: TGTGCCAGCAGTTTGGCGGGCGGGAGTGGAACAGATACGCAGTATTTT
CDR3: CASSLAGGSGTDTQYF
V: TRBV28
size: .
J: TRBJ2-3
D: TRBD2

DNA: TGTGCCAGCAGTTCGGCAGGGGGCTCCTACGAGCAGTACTTC
CDR3: CASSSAGGSYEQYF
V: TRBV6-5
size: .
J: TRBJ2-7
D: TRBD1

DNA: TGTGCCAGCAGCCACACCGCCGGGACAGGCGCCTACAATGAGCAGTTCTTC
CDR3: CASSHTAGTGAYNEQFF
V: TRBV5-5
size: .
J: TRBJ2-1
D: TRBD1

DNA: TGTGCCAGCAGCCAAGATTGGGAAACAGGGGCCCAGTACTTC
CDR3: CASSQDWETGAQYF
V: TRBV3-1/TRBV3-2
size: once
J: TRBJ2-5
D: TRBD1

DNA: TGTGCCAGCAGCTTACATCGGGGTTTTAACATTCAGTACTTC
CDR3: CASSLHRGFNIQYF
V: TRBV7-9
size: .
J: TRBJ2-4
D: .

DNA: TGTGCCAGTAGTATAGGCGGGGGGGCAAGGGACAATGAGCAGTTCTTC
CDR3: CASSIGGGARDNEQFF
V: TRBV19
size: once
J: TRBJ2-1
D: TRBD2

DNA: TGTGCCAGCAGCTTAGCTCGGCGGGCCGGTGGGGACATTCAGTACTTC
CDR3: CASSLARRAGGDIQYF
V: TRBV7-9
size: .
J: TRBJ2-4
D: .

DNA: TGTGCCAGCAGCTCATATAGGGGGACAGAAGAGACCCAGTACTTC
CDR3: CASSSYRGTEETQYF
V: TRBV7-2
size: .
J: TRBJ2-5
D: TRBD1

DNA: TGTGCCAGCAGTTTATCGAGGCAGGGTTCTACCGAGCAGTACTTC
CDR3: CASSLSRQGSTEQYF
V: TRBV27
size: .
J: TRBJ2-7
D: .

DNA: TGTGCCTGGACAGGGGGCCTGGATACAGATACGCAGTATTTT
CDR3: CAWTGGLDTDTQYF
V: TRBV30
size: few
J: TRBJ2-3
D: TRBD1

DNA: TGTGCCAGCAGAAAGGGGTCCCGGGAGCTGTTTTTT
CDR3: CASRKGSRELFF
V: TRBV5-6
size: .
J: TRBJ2-2
D: .

DNA: TGTGCCAGCAGCGAAGAAAGCGGGGGGGCAAATGAGCAGTTCTTC
CDR3: CASSEESGGANEQFF
V: TRBV5-6
size: .
J: TRBJ2-1
D: TRBD2

DNA: TGTGCCAGTAGTATAGGGCTGTCCTATGGCTACACCTTC
CDR3: CASSIGLSYGYTF
V: TRBV19
size: once
J: TRBJ1-2
D: .

DNA: TGCGCCAGCAGCCAAGTAAGACTACCGGAAGAGACCCAGTACTTC
CDR3: CASSQVRLPEETQYF
V: TRBV4-1
size: .
J: TRBJ2-5
D: .

DNA: TGCGCCAGCAGTCCCCCCGACAGGGGGCGTGGAAACACTGAAGCTTTCTTT
CDR3: CASSPPDRGRGNTEAFF
V: TRBV10-2
size: .
J: TRBJ1-1
D: TRBD1

DNA: TGTGCTAGCAGCTTATTCTACTTAGAGACCCAGTACTTC
CDR3: CASSLFYLETQYF
V: TRBV7-7
size: few
J: TRBJ2-5
D: .

DNA: TGTGCCAGCAGTTACTCCCGGACAGGAGGGGCCGGGGAGCTGTTTTTT
CDR3: CASSYSRTGGAGELFF
V: TRBV6-5
size: .
J: TRBJ2-2
D: .